This T cell receptor beta chain appears in the sequencing data of a study of blood T cell repertoires in COVID-19. For the study at large: PBMCs, B-cell-depleted T cells, or T cells provided the cDNA or gDNA that made up the material.

Germline V CDR1 and CDR2: ENHRY, SYGVKD. With 1 base removed from V and 5 bases from J, the gap between germline ends came to 11 bases. The CDR3 extends over 14 amino acids. TCRdb keeps only in-frame clones here, not all; method: immunoSEQ multiplex PCR. The table records 55,000 or so clones, about 80% of them present only once. This receptor was identified in a man aged 30-40 years with COVID-19, enrolled during active disease. J is TRBJ2-5 and V is TRBV10-3; D uncertain. Sequencing was carried out using peripheral blood. The CDR3 DNA follows: TGTGCCATCAGTGAGTTGAGTATCGGTGAGACCCAGTACTTC. It yields the protein CAISELSIGETQYF.